The next 16 T cell receptor beta chains were all read from a single sample in a study of blood T cells in healthy people across ages. Through a sample-barcoded 5' primer and a J-beta primer mix, a second PCR was run for roughly 6 to 11 cycles. TCRdb fed the 5' RACE reads into MiXCR, producing one record per CDR3 protein. This table holds about 770,000 distinct CDR3 sequences, under 55% found once. Sequencing was carried out using blood. These receptors all come from a man aged 60 to 69 in good health.

The chain uses TRBV20-1 and TRBJ1-2; weak D call: TRBD1 (5 bases). Germline-derived CDR1 and CDR2 are DFQATT and SNEGSKA (reference sequence). The CDR3 extends over 12 amino acids. Trimming took 5 bases from V and 9 from J, leaving 16 bases between them. The CDR3 DNA follows: TGCAGTGCTGGGGACGCTATATGGAGCTACACCTTC. Its translation: CSAGDAIWSYTF.

The CDR3 region is CASVQRTGVYEQFF. CDR3 in DNA: TGTGCCAGCGTACAACGGACAGGGGTTTATGAGCAGTTCTTC. J is TRBJ2-1 and V is TRBV5-5; 9 bases line up with TRBD1. Trimming cost V 7 bases and J 8 bases; bases outside gene matches: 10. Germline V lookup: CDR1 SGHKS, CDR2 YYEKEE (reference sequence). The CDR3 runs 14 residues.

This clonotype has more than one count but fewer than ten. This chain links TRBV6-5 with TRBJ2-6; unclear D gene. CDR1 and CDR2 (germline): MNHEY, SVGAGI. The germline V and J ends were trimmed by 2 bases and 3 bases, with 5 bases remaining between them. The CDR3 totals 14 residues. The CDR3 bases are TGTGCCAGCAGTTACGTTGGTGGGGCCAACGTCCTGACTTTC. It encodes CASSYVGGANVLTF.

This clonotype turned up a few times. The chain employs TRBV29-1 and TRBJ2-1; 11 nucleotides match TRBD1. The germline gives CDR1 SQVTM, CDR2 ANQGSEA. V was clipped by 1 base and J by 5 bases; unmatched bases: 10. The length of the CDR3 is 17 residues. CDR3 sequence reads: CSVEGGGQGANNNEQFF. The CDR3 DNA reads as TGCAGCGTTGAAGGTGGCGGACAGGGGGCAAACAACAATGAGCAGTTCTTC.

The CDR3 reads CASSQDGLAAREQYF. As DNA, the CDR3 is TGTGCCAGCAGCCAAGACGGACTAGCGGCGAGGGAGCAGTACTTC. V and J are TRBV14 and TRBJ2-5; 10 bases map to TRBD2. The CDR3 has 15 amino acids. With 0 bases clipped from V and 11 bases from J, the junction kept 9 bases outside the gene matches. The germline CDR1 and CDR2 sequences are SGHDN and FVKESK. Looking up the rest from reference TRBV14 and TRBJ2-5 gives the full variable domain: EAGVTQFPSHSVIEKGQTVTLRCDPISGHDNLYWYRRVMGKEIKFLLHFVKESKQDESGMPNNRFLAERTGGTYSTLKVQPAELEDSGVYFCASSQDGLAAREQYFGPGTRLLVL.

This clonotype was counted a single time. The chain links TRBV9 to TRBJ2-1, with 9 bases identical to TRBD2. CDR1 is SGDLS, CDR2 YYNGEE, per germline. V lost 4 bases, J lost 0 bases, and 14 bases stayed unmatched. The CDR3 is 19 residues long. The CDR3 here is CASSSPTASGERSYNEQFF. DNA for the CDR3: TGTGCCAGCAGCTCCCCCACGGCTAGCGGGGAACGCTCCTACAATGAGCAGTTCTTC.

Many counts were recorded for this clonotype. J is TRBJ2-3 and V is TRBV2; D unclear. The CDR3 is 18 residues long. V was cut by 6 bases and J by 3 bases, with 25 bases left in between. The germline gives CDR1 SNHLY, CDR2 FYNNEI. CDR3 amino acids: CASRNTGYRQVGTDTQYF. The CDR3 region has the DNA TGTGCCAGCAGGAACACGGGTTACAGACAAGTGGGAACAGATACGCAGTATTTT.

This clonotype has just one count. The rearrangement links TRBV3-1 to TRBJ2-1; TRBD1 might be the D (6 bases). Germline-derived CDR1 and CDR2 are LGHDT and YNNKEL (reference sequence). V was cut by 5 bases and J by 2 bases, with 16 bases left in between. CDR3 size: 16 residues. The CDR3 region has the DNA TGTGCCAGCAGCGCACCCAGGGGATACGCCTACAATGAGCAGTTCTTC. Translating gives CASSAPRGYAYNEQFF.

Of note for this clonotype: A read error may produce the germline difference seen at one junction end. V is TRBV3-1 and J is TRBJ2-1, with TRBD2 matching over 10 bases. Germline V gives CDR1 LGHDT, CDR2 YNNKEL (reference sequence). This CDR3 contains 15 residues. The CDR3 DNA reads as TGTGCCAGCAGTCAAGGACTAGCGGCACACAACGAGCAGTTCTTC. It is translated as CASSQGLAAHNEQFF.

This clonotype occurred a few times. The chain carries TRBV3-1 and TRBJ2-4; weak D call: TRBD1 (6 bases). CDR1 and CDR2 from the germline V gene are LGHDT and YNNKEL (reference sequence). This CDR3 has 14 residues. V lost 2 bases, J lost 2 bases, and 7 bases lay in between. CDR3 region: CASSQQGTKNIQYF. CDR3 in DNA: TGTGCCAGCAGCCAACAGGGGACCAAAAACATTCAGTACTTC.

The V call is TRBV27, the J call TRBJ2-7; 7 bases line up with TRBD1. V lost 0 bases, J lost 7 bases, and 6 bases stayed unmatched. Germline assignment: CDR1 MNHEY and CDR2 SMNVEV (reference sequence). CDR3 size: 14 residues. CDR3 loop: CASSLSGRGYEQYF. CDR3 coding DNA: TGTGCCAGCAGTTTATCGGGCAGGGGGTATGAGCAGTACTTC.

This clonotype was observed once. The chain joins TRBV25-1 to TRBJ1-2; TRBD1 might be the D (6 bases). The CDR3 is 13 amino acids. Trimming stripped 2 bases from V and 4 bases from J, with 8 bases between. Germline-derived CDR1 and CDR2 are MGHDK and SYGVNS. The CDR3 sequence: CASSEEGVYGYTF. The CDR3 bases are TGTGCCAGCAGTGAAGAGGGGGTCTATGGCTACACCTTC.

This clonotype came up a few times. CDR3 in amino acids: CSAREGASYYEQYF. For the CDR3, the DNA is TGCAGTGCTAGGGAGGGGGCCTCCTACTACGAGCAGTACTTC. The chain employs TRBV20-1 and TRBJ2-7; D may be TRBD1 (7 bases). Germline assignment: CDR1 DFQATT and CDR2 SNEGSKA (reference sequence). Trimming pared 3 bases from V and 3 bases from J, leaving 15 bases between. This CDR3 spans 14 amino acids.

The V call is TRBV20-1, the J call TRBJ1-5; no reliable D call. The V end lost 7 bases, the J end lost 0 bases, and 16 bases lay between the germline ends. From germline, CDR1 is DFQATT and CDR2 SNEGSKA (reference sequence). This CDR3 contains 15 residues. CDR3 nucleotide sequence: TGCAGTGTTTCCCCGCGCCGGGATAGCAATCAGCCCCAGCATTTT. Its protein is CSVSPRRDSNQPQHF.

This clonotype has only a few counts. V usage is TRBV20-1 and J usage is TRBJ1-1, with a tentative D call TRBD1 (5 bases). CDR3 size: 14 residues. CDR1 is DFQATT and CDR2 is SNEGSKA in the germline V gene (reference sequence). With 0 bases removed from V and 5 bases from J, the gap between germline ends came to 13 bases. The DNA of the CDR3 is TGCAGTGCTAGAGAGATAGGGGTATGGACTGAAGCTTTCTTT. It specifies CSAREIGVWTEAFF.

This clonotype appeared many times. The chain has TRBV29-1 and TRBJ2-5; D may be TRBD2 (7 bases). The CDR3 is 14 amino acids. CDR1 and CDR2 (germline): SQVTM, ANQGSEA. Trimming left V 4 bases short and J 4 bases short, with 16 bases between. Here the CDR3 reads CSVAAGGQVETQYF. The CDR3 region has the DNA TGCAGCGTTGCCGCCGGGGGGCAAGTAGAGACCCAGTACTTC.